The next 24 T cell receptor beta chains were all read from a single sample in a study of Graves' ophthalmopathy and Graves' hyperthyroidism. RNA transcripts yielded amplified TCR beta CDR3 regions. After a first-round RT-PCR with HTBI primers, a second-round multiplex PCR was run. TCRdb fed the multiplex PCR reads into MiXCR, producing one record per CDR3 protein. Of about 39,000 distinct CDR3 sequences listed, roughly 50% are singletons. Sequenced sample: peripheral blood. These receptors were obtained from an adult woman with stable Graves' hyperthyroidism.

This clonotype was detected ten times or more. V usage is TRBV6-4 and J usage is TRBJ1-2; 7 bases match TRBD1. The CDR3 extends over 13 amino acids. V lost 4 bases and J lost 8; bases outside the gene matches: 7. Germline assignment: CDR1 MRHNA and CDR2 SNTAGT. In nucleotides, the CDR3 is TGTGCCAGCAGTGGAGGACAGGACGGGGGCTACACCTTC. This gives the protein CASSGGQDGGYTF.

The chain carries TRBV20-1 and TRBJ1-6; TRBD1 is a possible D gene (5 bases). This CDR3 spans 15 amino acids. The germline V and J ends were trimmed by 0 bases and 7 bases, with 13 bases remaining between them. CDR1 is DFQATT and CDR2 is SNEGSKA in the germline V gene (reference sequence). In DNA form, the CDR3 reads TGCAGTGCTAGAGATAGCGCAGGGAGAAATTCACCCCTCCACTTT. This translates into CSARDSAGRNSPLHF.

This clonotype was picked up many times. The chain recombines TRBV27 with TRBJ1-6; 7 bases align to TRBD1. CDR3 size: 15 residues. The trim removed 8 bases at V and 6 bases at J, leaving 10 bases unmatched. Germline CDR1 and CDR2: MNHEY and SMNVEV (reference sequence). CDR3: CASQAGQDFNSPLHF. The CDR3 coding sequence is TGTGCCAGCCAGGCTGGACAGGACTTTAATTCACCCCTCCACTTT.

Turning to this clonotype: Just one base apart from a much larger clone, this may be a read error. The genes are TRBV25-1 and TRBJ1-2, with D unclear. Trimming cost V 9 bases and J 0 bases, with 17 bases left between them. The CDR3 is made up of 15 amino acids. The germline CDR1 and CDR2 sequences are MGHDK and SYGVNS. The CDR3 DNA reads as TGTGCCAGGAGGCTCTCTCTAGTATCTAACTATGGCTACACCTTC. This codes for CARRLSLVSNYGYTF.

In this sample, this clonotype turned up many times. The V gene is TRBV5-1, the J gene TRBJ2-6; D not certain. Trimming removed 1 base from V and 0 bases from J, with 5 bases in between. Germline V lookup: CDR1 SGHRS, CDR2 YFSETQ. CDR3 length: 15 amino acids. As DNA, the CDR3 is TGCGCCAGCAGCTTGAAGAGCTCTGGGGCCAACGTCCTGACTTTC. This gives the protein CASSLKSSGANVLTF.

This clonotype was seen ten or more times. This could be a read error, since a much larger clone is one nucleotide away. The CDR3 spells CASSLADTQYF. The CDR3 nucleotides are TGTGCCAGCAGCTTGGCGGATACGCAGTATTTT. The genes are TRBV5-8 and TRBJ2-3; D gene ambiguous. Germline CDR1 reads SGHTS; CDR2 reads YDEGEE. Trimming took off 0 bases at V and 6 bases at J, with 2 bases between the two ends. This CDR3 region has 11 residues. The variable domain in full, completed from reference TRBV5-8 and TRBJ2-3, reads EAGVTQSPTHLIKTRGQQATLRCSPISGHTSVYWYQQALGLGLQFLLWYDEGEERNRGNFPPRFSGRQFPNYSSELNVNALELEDSALYLCASSLADTQYFGPGTRLTVL.

The chain employs TRBV7-9 and TRBJ2-7; 10 bases map to TRBD1. With 6 bases clipped from V and 5 bases from J, the junction kept 7 bases outside the gene matches. The CDR3 extends over 14 amino acids. Germline V gives CDR1 SEHNR, CDR2 FQNEAQ (reference sequence). The CDR3 loop is CASRPGQGGDEQYF. Written as DNA, the CDR3 is TGTGCCAGCAGGCCAGGACAGGGGGGCGACGAGCAGTACTTC. Combining the CDR3 with reference TRBV7-9 and TRBJ2-7 gives the whole variable domain DTGVSQNPRHKITKRGQNVTFRCDPISEHNRLYWYRQTLGQGPEFLTYFQNEAQLEKSRLLSDRFSAERPKGSFSTLEIQRTEQGDSAMYLCASRPGQGGDEQYFGPGTRLTVT.

The J gene is TRBJ1-2, the V gene TRBV5-1, with TRBD1 matching 7 bases. CDR1 is SGHRS and CDR2 is YFSETQ in the germline V gene. Trimming cost V 2 bases and J 4 bases; bases outside gene matches: 5. The CDR3 loop spans 14 amino acids. CDR3 region: CASSLLGQTYGYTF. In nucleotides, the CDR3 is TGCGCCAGCAGCTTACTGGGACAGACCTATGGCTACACCTTC.

There are many counts of this clonotype. V and J are TRBV20-1 and TRBJ2-7; D uncertain. V was trimmed by 3 bases and J by 7 bases, leaving 10 bases between them. CDR1 is DFQATT and CDR2 is SNEGSKA in the germline V gene (reference sequence). This CDR3 has 11 amino acids. This chain's CDR3 is CSASIYGEQYF. CDR3 nucleotide sequence: TGCAGTGCTAGTATTTACGGGGAGCAGTACTTC.

This clonotype occurred many times. The V call is TRBV6-5, the J call TRBJ1-4; possible D gene TRBD1, 5 bases. V was pared by 2 bases and J by 3 bases, with 10 bases between. CDR1 MNHEY and CDR2 SVGAGI come from the germline V gene. CDR3 length: 15 amino acids. In DNA, the CDR3 is TGTGCCAGCAGTTACCCGGGGGAAGCTAATGAAAAACTGTTTTTT. As protein: CASSYPGEANEKLFF.

This clonotype was seen a handful of times. Sequence at one end of the junction differs from germline and may be a read error. The chain couples TRBV6-5 to TRBJ1-4; 9 nucleotides line up with TRBD1. Looked up from germline, CDR1 is MNHEY and CDR2 is SVGAGI. The CDR3 has 14 residues. The CDR3 region is CASSYLGQGGKLFF. The CDR3 region has the DNA TGTGCCAGCAGTTACCTGGGACAGGGTGGAAAACTGTTCTTT.

V usage is TRBV20-1 and J usage is TRBJ1-4, with 12 nucleotides matching TRBD1. With 3 bases clipped from V and 8 bases from J, the junction kept 10 bases outside the gene matches. In germline, CDR1 is DFQATT, CDR2 SNEGSKA (reference sequence). The CDR3 spans 16 residues. The CDR3 reads CSASDRDRGRREKLFF. The CDR3 nucleotides read TGCAGTGCTAGTGACCGGGACAGGGGGCGGCGGGAAAAACTGTTTTTT.

This clonotype was counted only a few times. The V call is TRBV15, the J call TRBJ2-5; D gene ambiguous. CDR1 LNHNV and CDR2 YYDKDF come from the germline V gene (reference sequence). The CDR3 length is 11 residues. Trimming cost V 4 bases and J 2 bases, with 2 bases left between them. As DNA, the CDR3 is TGTGCCACCAGCAATCAAGAGACCCAGTACTTC. It encodes CATSNQETQYF.

This clonotype was recorded many times. V and J are TRBV7-9 and TRBJ2-5; possibly TRBD2 for D (7 bases). Germline CDR1 is SEHNR and CDR2 is FQNEAQ (reference sequence). Trimming removed 5 bases from V and 1 base from J, with 14 bases in between. CDR3 length: 15 amino acids. The CDR3 here is CASSPRGGVQETQYF. CDR3 nucleotide sequence: TGTGCCAGCAGCCCGAGGGGGGGGGTCCAAGAGACCCAGTACTTC.

The J gene is TRBJ1-1, the V gene TRBV20-1, with 7 positions matching TRBD1. The CDR3 runs 16 residues. Germline CDR1 is DFQATT and CDR2 is SNEGSKA (reference sequence). With 7 bases clipped from V and 0 bases from J, the junction kept 14 bases outside the gene matches. The CDR3 protein is CSGDPLGGQLNTEAFF. The CDR3 DNA reads as TGCAGTGGCGACCCCCTCGGGGGACAGCTGAACACTGAAGCTTTCTTT.

V is TRBV5-6 and J is TRBJ2-5, with D possibly being TRBD2 (6 bases). The V gene lost 4 bases and the J gene lost 5 bases, with 12 bases spanning the gap. The CDR3 runs to 13 residues. CDR1 is SGHDT, CDR2 YYEEEE, per germline. The CDR3 is CASSAGSDETQYF. In nucleotides, the CDR3 is TGTGCCAGCAGCGCGGGGTCTGACGAGACCCAGTACTTC. Full variable domain (missing parts from reference TRBV5-6 and TRBJ2-5): DAGVTQSPTHLIKTRGQQVTLRCSPKSGHDTVSWYQQALGQGPQFIFQYYEEEERQRGNFPDRFSGHQFPNYSSELNVNALLLGDSALYLCASSAGSDETQYFGPGTRLLVL.

This clonotype was counted ten times or more. This chain's CDR3 is CASSLVGRGANTEAFF. DNA for the CDR3: TGTGCCAGCAGCCTAGTAGGGCGGGGGGCTAACACTGAAGCTTTCTTT. The chain uses TRBV5-6 and TRBJ1-1; the D gene is possibly TRBD1 (6 bases). Deletions cut 4 bases from V and 2 bases from J, with 18 bases between. The CDR3 loop spans 16 amino acids. In germline, CDR1 is SGHDT, CDR2 YYEEEE. Full variable domain (remainder filled in from reference TRBV5-6 and TRBJ1-1): DAGVTQSPTHLIKTRGQQVTLRCSPKSGHDTVSWYQQALGQGPQFIFQYYEEEERQRGNFPDRFSGHQFPNYSSELNVNALLLGDSALYLCASSLVGRGANTEAFFGQGTRLTVV.

In this sample, this clonotype turned up once. The rearrangement uses TRBV29-1 and TRBJ1-3; no clear D. Germline V gives CDR1 SQVTM, CDR2 ANQGSEA. V was trimmed by 4 bases and J by 8 bases, leaving 15 bases between them. The CDR3 runs 13 residues. This CDR3 reads CSVVTAYGYTIYF. The CDR3 region has the DNA TGCAGCGTTGTGACGGCCTATGGCTACACCATATATTTT.

A note on this clonotype: The junction shows a germline mismatch at one end, possibly a read error. The rearrangement joins TRBV29-1 to TRBJ1-1, with D perhaps TRBD1 (6 bases). Per the germline V gene, CDR1 is SQVTM and CDR2 is ANQGSEA. The CDR3 is 12 residues long. The CDR3 nucleotides are TGCAGCGACGGGGGCTTAGACACTGAAGCCTTCTTT. It codes for CSDGGLDTEAFF.

Worth noting for this clonotype: The CDR3 end shows no conserved phenylalanine or tryptophan, and so a read error is likely. This chain links TRBV2 with TRBJ2-7, with 11 positions matching TRBD1. This CDR3 is built from 14 residues. Germline values: CDR1 SNHLY, CDR2 FYNNEI. J gave up 6 bases and V 6 bases, and 7 bases lay outside the gene matches. CDR3 nucleotide sequence: TGTGCCAGCAGCACGACCGGGACAGGGGGCGAGCAGTACCTC. Translating gives CASSTTGTGGEQYL.

The table lists this clonotype with many counts. The CDR3 loop reads CASRRQGSYSPLHF. In DNA, the CDR3 is TGCGCCAGCAGGAGACAGGGGAGTTACTCACCCCTCCACTTT. J is TRBJ1-6 and V is TRBV4-1, with 8 positions matching TRBD1. The CDR3 is 14 residues long. CDR1 is MGHRA, CDR2 YSYEKL, per germline. J gave up 10 bases and V 6 bases, and 8 bases lay outside the gene matches.

This clonotype was detected many times. As DNA, the CDR3 is TGTGCCAGCAGTGGGGACAGGAGGGTCTATAATTCACCCCTCCACTTT. This translates into CASSGDRRVYNSPLHF. The gene calls are TRBV2 and TRBJ1-6; 8 nucleotides align to TRBD1. The J segment lost 3 bases and the V segment lost 4 bases, leaving 5 bases of the junction unmatched. CDR3 length equals 16 residues. Germline CDR1 reads SNHLY; CDR2 reads FYNNEI.

The chain has TRBV20-1 and TRBJ1-2, with TRBD1 matching over 12 bases. This CDR3 spans 14 amino acids. The V segment lost 5 bases and the J segment 8 bases; nucleotides outside the gene matches: 9. Germline lookup yields CDR1 DFQATT and CDR2 SNEGSKA (reference sequence). CDR3 DNA sequence: TGCAGTGCTCCCGGGACAGGGGGCGCGGCAGGCTACACCTTC. Its protein is CSAPGTGGAAGYTF.

At least ten counts were recorded for this clonotype. V and J are TRBV4-2 and TRBJ2-3, with D possibly TRBD1 on 6 matching bases. Germline CDR1 reads LGHNA; CDR2 reads YNFKEQ. Trimming took off 4 bases at V and 3 bases at J, with 14 bases between the two ends. The CDR3 sequence is 15 residues long. The CDR3, as DNA: TGTGCCAGCAGCCCCTGGGACAACCCAACAGATACGCAGTATTTT. It codes for CASSPWDNPTDTQYF.